This T cell receptor beta chain is drawn from a study of regulatory T cells in long-lasting Graves disease. Documented time point: newly diagnosed GD, antithyroid drugs for less than 3 months. Preparation of the TCR library used RNA extracted from PBMCs. HTBI primers from iRepertoire and Arm-PCR of CDR3 regions yielded the TCR beta libraries. TCRdb ran MiXCR on the multiplex PCR reads and lists one entry per CDR3 protein. Of roughly 510,000 distinct CDR3 sequences listed, roughly 16% are singletons. Trimming left V 3 bases short and J 2 bases short, with 14 bases between. CDR3 length: 14 amino acids. Germline CDR1 and CDR2: GTSNPN and SVGIG (reference sequence). The same sample was also used in a study of T cells in Graves' hyperthyroidism and ophthalmopathy. In that study: Ophthalmopathy was predicted by the model a median of about six months ahead of onset.

The clonotype comes from a man between 18 and 29 years old with Graves disease. The sequencing used peripheral blood mononuclear cells (PBMCs), collected at new diagnosis, from a patient treated with antithyroid drugs. This sequence joins TRBV30 and TRBJ2-7, with no clear D. CDR3 nucleotide sequence: TGTGCCTGGAGGTCCCCCCATTTGACCTACGAGCAGTACTTC. Encoded protein: CAWRSPHLTYEQYF.